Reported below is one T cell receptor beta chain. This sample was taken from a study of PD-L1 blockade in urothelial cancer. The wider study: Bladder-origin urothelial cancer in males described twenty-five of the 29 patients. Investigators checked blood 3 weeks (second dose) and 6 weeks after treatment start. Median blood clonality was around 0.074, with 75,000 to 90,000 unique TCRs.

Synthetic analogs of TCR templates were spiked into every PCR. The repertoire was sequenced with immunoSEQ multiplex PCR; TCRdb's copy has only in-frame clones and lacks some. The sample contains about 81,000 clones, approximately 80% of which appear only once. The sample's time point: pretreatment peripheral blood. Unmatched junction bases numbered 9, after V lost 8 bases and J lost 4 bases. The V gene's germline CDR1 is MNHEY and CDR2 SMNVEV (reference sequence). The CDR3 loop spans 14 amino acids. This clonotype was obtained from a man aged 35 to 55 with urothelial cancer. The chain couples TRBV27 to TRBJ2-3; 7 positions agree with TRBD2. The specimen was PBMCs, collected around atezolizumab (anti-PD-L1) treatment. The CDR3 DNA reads TGTGCCAGCGGCCTTGCGGGGGTCCCAGATACGCAGTATTTT. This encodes CASGLAGVPDTQYF.